This T cell receptor beta chain stems from a study of regulatory and conventional T cells in RAG deficiency. Study information: Hypomorphic RAG mutations in CID or atypical SCID frequently accompany autoimmunity.

With respect to this clone: Its target is unknown.

The CDR3 runs to 14 residues. V was pared by 4 bases and J by 7 bases, with 7 bases of the junction left unmatched. Germline V lookup: CDR1 SGDLS, CDR2 YYNGEE. Whole-study findings and limits: Omenn CD25-high CD127-low cells may be activated cells, not true Tregs.

Generated by immunoSEQ multiplex PCR, the TCRdb table keeps only in-frame clones and is missing some. The sample consists of some 6,100 clones, 80% to 95% of them appearing once. The chain links TRBV9 to TRBJ1-2; TRBD1 matches 10 bases. Sequences were obtained from CD8+ T cells sorted from blood. This TCR was sampled from a human donor with RAG deficiency presenting as severe combined immunodeficiency. The CDR3 here is CASSFRDRGSGYTF. The CDR3 bases are TGTGCCAGCAGCTTCCGGGACAGGGGCTCTGGCTACACCTTC.